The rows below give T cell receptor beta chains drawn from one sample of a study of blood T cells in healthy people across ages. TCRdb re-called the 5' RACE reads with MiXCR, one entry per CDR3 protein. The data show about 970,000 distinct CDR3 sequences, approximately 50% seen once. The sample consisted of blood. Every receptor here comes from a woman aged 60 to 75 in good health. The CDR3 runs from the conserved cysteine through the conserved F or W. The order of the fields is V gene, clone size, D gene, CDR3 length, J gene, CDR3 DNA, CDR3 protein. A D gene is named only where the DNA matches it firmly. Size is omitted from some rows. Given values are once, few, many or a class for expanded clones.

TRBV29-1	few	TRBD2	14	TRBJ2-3	TGCAGCGTTGAAGGTACTAGCGGAGGAGATACGCAGTATTTT	CSVEGTSGGDTQYF
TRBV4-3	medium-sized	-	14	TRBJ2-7	TGCGCCAGCAGCCAAGAGGTGGTCCGCTACGAGCAGTACTTC	CASSQEVVRYEQYF
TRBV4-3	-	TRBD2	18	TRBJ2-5	TGCGCCAGCAGCCACGGTGGCTACGGGACTAGTGGGGGGGAGACCCAGTACTTC	CASSHGGYGTSGGETQYF
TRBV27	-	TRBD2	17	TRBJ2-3	TGTGCCAGCAGTTTTAGGGCTAGCGGGAGGGAAGCAGATACGCAGTATTTT	CASSFRASGREADTQYF
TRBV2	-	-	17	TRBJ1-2	TGTGCCAGCAGGGGGGCCCGGACAGTTTCCCAGAACTATGGCTACACCTTC	CASRGARTVSQNYGYTF
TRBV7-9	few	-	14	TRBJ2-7	TGTGCCAGCAGCTACGTCGGGGACTCCTACGAGCAGTACTTC	CASSYVGDSYEQYF
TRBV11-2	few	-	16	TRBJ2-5	TGTGCCAGCAGCTTAGGGGTGAGAGTGGGATGGGAGACCCAGTACTTC	CASSLGVRVGWETQYF
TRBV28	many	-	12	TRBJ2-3	TGTGCCAGCAGTCTACGGCCTAATACGCAGTATTTT	CASSLRPNTQYF
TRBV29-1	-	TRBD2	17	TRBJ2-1	TGCAGCGTTCTCGGCACGACTAGCGGGCCCGCCCACAATGAGCAGTTCTTC	CSVLGTTSGPAHNEQFF
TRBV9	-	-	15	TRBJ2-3	TGTGCCAGCAGCCGCAGAAGTAGCAGCACAGATACGCAGTATTTT	CASSRRSSSTDTQYF
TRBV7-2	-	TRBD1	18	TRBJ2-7	TGTGCCAGCAGTTTCCCTGTTTTACCGGGACAGGGGGCTTACGAGCAGTACTTC	CASSFPVLPGQGAYEQYF
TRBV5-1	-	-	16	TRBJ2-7	TGCGCCAGCAGCTTCGTGTGGAGGTCCTCGGGCGACGAGCAGTACTTC	CASSFVWRSSGDEQYF
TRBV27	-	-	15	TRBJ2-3	TGTGCCAGCAGTTTATGGGGGAGACTCGAAAATACGCAGTATTTT	CASSLWGRLENTQYF
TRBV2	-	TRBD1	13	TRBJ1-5	TGTGCCAGCAAGGACAGGGACGATCAGCCCCAGCATTTT	CASKDRDDQPQHF
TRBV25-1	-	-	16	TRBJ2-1	TGTGCCAGCAGTGACACTACAGGGATACGTCTCAATGAGCAGTTCTTC	CASSDTTGIRLNEQFF
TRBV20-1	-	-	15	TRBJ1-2	TGCAGTGCTAGAAGGTCGGACAGCGACTTCTATGGCTACACCTTC	CSARRSDSDFYGYTF
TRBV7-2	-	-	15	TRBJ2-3	TGTGCCAGCAACCCGGGTGGCGGAAGCACTGATACGCAGTATTTT	CASNPGGGSTDTQYF
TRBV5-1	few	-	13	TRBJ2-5	TGCGCCAGCAGCTTGGGATGGACGGAGACCCAGTACTTC	CASSLGWTETQYF
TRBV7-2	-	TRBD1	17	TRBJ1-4	TGTGCCAGCGGCTTAGAAGGCAGGGGGTTCCTGGGAGAAAAACTGTTTTTT	CASGLEGRGFLGEKLFF
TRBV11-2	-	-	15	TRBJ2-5	TGTGCCAGCAGCTTGATTGGGCGGCCCCAAGAGACCCAGTACTTC	CASSLIGRPQETQYF
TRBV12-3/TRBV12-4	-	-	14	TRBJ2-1	TGTGCCAGCGGGGTGGTTATCGGCTACAATGAGCAGTTCTTC	CASGVVIGYNEQFF
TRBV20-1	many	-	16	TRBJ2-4	TGCAGTGCTCCCCCCGCCGGCAACGGAGCCAAAAACATTCAGTACTTC	CSAPPAGNGAKNIQYF
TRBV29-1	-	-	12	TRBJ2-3	TGCAGCGTTGGAGGGACGGTCGATACGCAGTATTTT	CSVGGTVDTQYF
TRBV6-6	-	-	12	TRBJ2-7	TGTGCCAGCAGTTACGTGGGAAACGAGCAGTACTTC	CASSYVGNEQYF
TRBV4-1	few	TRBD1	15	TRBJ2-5	TGCGCCAGCAGCCAAGATCTCGCAGGGGGTGAGACCCAGTACTTC	CASSQDLAGGETQYF
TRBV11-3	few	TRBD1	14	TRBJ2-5	TGTGCCAGCAGCCAACGGGACAGAGAAGAGACCCAGTACTTC	CASSQRDREETQYF
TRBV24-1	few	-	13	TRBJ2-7	TGTGCCACCAGTGTCGGCAGTGCCTACGAGCAGTACTTC	CATSVGSAYEQYF
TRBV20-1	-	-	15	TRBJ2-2	TGCAGTGCTAGAGAGGGGGTCCGTATCACCGGGGAGCTGTTTTTT	CSAREGVRITGELFF
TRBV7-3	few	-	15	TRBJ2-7	TGTGCCAGCAGCTTCCCAACTAATTCCTACAATGAGCAGTACTTC	CASSFPTNSYNEQYF
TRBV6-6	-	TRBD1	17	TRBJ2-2	TGTGCCAGCAGTTACTCTCGGGACAGTTCCTACACCGGGGAGCTGTTTTTT	CASSYSRDSSYTGELFF
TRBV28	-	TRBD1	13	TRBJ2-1	TGTGCCAGCAGGATGAATCCCGACAGGGCAGAGTTCTTC	CASRMNPDRAEFF
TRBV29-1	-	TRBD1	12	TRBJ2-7	TGCAGCGGCGCGGGACAGGGGAACGAGCAGTACTTC	CSGAGQGNEQYF
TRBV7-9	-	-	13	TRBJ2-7	TGTGCCAGCAGCAAAGGGAACTCCTACGAGCAGTACTTC	CASSKGNSYEQYF
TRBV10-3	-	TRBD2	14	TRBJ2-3	TGTGCCATCAGTGAGCTACTAGCGTCGGATACGCAGTATTTT	CAISELLASDTQYF
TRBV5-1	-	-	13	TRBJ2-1	TGCGCCAGCAGCTTGGGGGCAGCTGATGAGCAGTTCTTC	CASSLGAADEQFF
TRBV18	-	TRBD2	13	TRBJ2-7	TGTGCCAGCACCACGGGGGGACTCGGCGAGCAGTACTTC	CASTTGGLGEQYF
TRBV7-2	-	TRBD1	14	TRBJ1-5	TGTGCCAGCAGCCGCCGACAGGGCACTCAGCCCCAGCATTTT	CASSRRQGTQPQHF
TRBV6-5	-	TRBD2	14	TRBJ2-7	TGTGCCAGCAGTCCTCTAGCGGGAAGCCACGAGCAGTACTTC	CASSPLAGSHEQYF
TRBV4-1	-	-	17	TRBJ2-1	TGCGCCAGCAGCCAGCAACTCGCGGTGAGCTCCTACAATGAGCAGTTCTTC	CASSQQLAVSSYNEQFF
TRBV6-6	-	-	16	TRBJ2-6	TGTGCCAGCAGTTACTCGAGTAGCTCTGGGGCCAACGTCCTGACTTTC	CASSYSSSSGANVLTF
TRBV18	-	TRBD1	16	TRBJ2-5	TGTGCCAGCTCAAAACCGGGACAGGGATACCAAGAGACCCAGTACTTC	CASSKPGQGYQETQYF
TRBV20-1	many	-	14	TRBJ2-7	TGCAGTGCCCCATTCCCCCGAGGTATTTACGAGCAGTACTTC	CSAPFPRGIYEQYF